This T cell receptor beta chain was profiled in a study of T cells after yellow fever vaccination. Findings of the study overall: The secondary response showed a weaker magnitude and a faster peak, day 5 versus 15.

This clonotype was observed a few times. The antigen is unknown. The CDR3 covers 14 residues. The V gene's germline CDR1 is MNHEY and CDR2 SVGAGI. Deletions cut 2 bases from V and 8 bases from J, with 13 bases between. UMIs and a universal primer site were added when TCR cDNA was made by 5'RACE template switching. Each CDR3 protein is one row after TCRdb ran MiXCR on the 5' RACE reads. This sample yields some 390,000 distinct CDR3 sequences, of which approximately 5.7% are seen a single time; about 15% belongs to the top ten. Sequencing was performed on PBMCs, taken 5 days after the yellow fever booster vaccination. The TCR was taken from a young man who received the YFV17D yellow fever vaccine. V usage is TRBV6-5 and J usage is TRBJ2-1, with a tentative D call TRBD2 (6 bases). CDR3 bases: TGTGCCAGCAGTTACCGCCGGGGGTTCGATGAGCAGTTCTTC. Translating gives CASSYRRGFDEQFF.